The 15 T cell receptor beta chains below come from one sample, sequenced in a study of shared clonotypes between healthy human individuals. Assay used: immunoSEQ multiplex PCR; TCRdb lists only in-frame clones, some missing. Among 2 million to 2.5 million clones listed, 85% to 95% were seen once. Sequencing input: naive CD4+ T cells from PBMCs. The subset was: CD45RA+ positively selected. The receptors come from a man in his late teens or twenties in good health. Some clones in this sample may be carry-over from other donors' samples.

The chain uses TRBV9 and TRBJ2-4; D gene ambiguous. Germline V gene data show CDR1 as SGDLS and CDR2 as YYNGEE. Trimming cost V 1 base and J 4 bases, with 6 bases left between them. The CDR3 is made up of 13 amino acids. CDR3 coding DNA: TGTGCCAGCAGCGTAAACGCAAAAAACATTCAGTACTTC. Amino acid sequence: CASSVNAKNIQYF.

The gene calls are TRBV29-1 and TRBJ1-3, with 8 bases that match TRBD1. V gave up 6 bases and J gave up 4 bases; unmatched junction bases: 11. Germline loops: CDR1 SQVTM, CDR2 ANQGSEA. This CDR3 is 15 amino acids long. The CDR3 DNA reads TGCAGCGTCGGTTTTCTCACAGGGGGGGGAAACACCATATATTTT. As protein: CSVGFLTGGGNTIYF.

The chain has TRBV11-3 and TRBJ1-1, with a tentative D call TRBD1 (5 bases). The CDR3 totals 11 residues. Germline CDR1 is SGHNT and CDR2 is YENEEA. The V end lost 3 bases, the J end lost 10 bases, and 9 bases lay between the germline ends. In DNA, the CDR3 is TGTGCCAGCAGCTTTGCCGGGGGAGCTTTCTTT. The encoded protein is CASSFAGGAFF.

This chain uses TRBV5-1 with TRBJ2-2, with 7 positions matching TRBD2. In germline, CDR1 is SGHRS, CDR2 YFSETQ. The CDR3 has 18 amino acids. The V gene end was trimmed by 2 bases and the J gene end by 1 base; junction bases not matched to a gene: 11. The CDR3 sequence: CASSFGRGGRKNTGELFF. In DNA form, the CDR3 reads TGCGCCAGCAGCTTCGGACGGGGAGGGAGAAAGAACACCGGGGAGCTGTTTTTT. Based on the CDR3 plus reference TRBV5-1 and TRBJ2-2, the full variable domain is KAGVTQTPRYLIKTRGQQVTLSCSPISGHRSVSWYQQTPGQGLQFLFEYFSETQRNKGNFPGRFSGRQFSNSRSEMNVSTLELGDSALYLCASSFGRGGRKNTGELFFGEGSRLTVL.

This clone is a singleton in its sample. The chain recombines TRBV28 with TRBJ2-2; D ambiguous. Looked up from germline, CDR1 is MDHEN and CDR2 is SYDVKM. This CDR3 spans 15 amino acids. The V end lost 3 bases, the J end lost 4 bases, and 12 bases lay between the germline ends. The CDR3 coding sequence is TGTGCCAGCAGTTTGGGAATTTGGTCCACCGGGGAGCTGTTTTTT. This gives the protein CASSLGIWSTGELFF.

V gene TRBV6-1 combines with J gene TRBJ1-5; a possible D gene is TRBD1 (6 bases). The CDR3 loop spans 13 amino acids. Germline V gives CDR1 MNHNS, CDR2 SASEGT. Trimming took off 7 bases at V and 7 bases at J, with 14 bases between the two ends. In nucleotides, the CDR3 is TGTGCCAGCACCCAGGGGCGGGACCAGCCCCAGCATTTT. It encodes CASTQGRDQPQHF.

This clone was recorded once. The chain recombines TRBV5-1 with TRBJ2-2; TRBD1 is a possible D gene (6 bases). This CDR3 region has 15 residues. Trimming took off 4 bases at V and 0 bases at J, with 10 bases between the two ends. Germline assignment: CDR1 SGHRS and CDR2 YFSETQ. The DNA for the CDR3 is TGCGCCAGCAGCAACAGGGATCCGAACACCGGGGAGCTGTTTTTT. Translating it yields CASSNRDPNTGELFF.

This chain joins TRBV7-9 and TRBJ2-2, with 13 bases fitting TRBD2. This CDR3 contains 18 residues. The trim removed 5 bases at V and 8 bases at J, leaving 14 bases unmatched. Germline CDR1 reads SEHNR; CDR2 reads FQNEAQ (reference sequence). The CDR3 sequence is CASSLLLLRTSGRGELFF. As DNA, the CDR3 is TGTGCCAGCAGCCTCTTACTTCTCCGGACTAGCGGGAGAGGGGAGCTGTTTTTT.

The chain employs TRBV7-2 and TRBJ2-2, with 7 bases lining up with TRBD2. The CDR3 sequence is 16 residues long. Germline-derived CDR1 and CDR2 are SGHTA and FQGNSA. V gave up 6 bases and J gave up 4 bases; unmatched junction bases: 11. CDR3: CASRPSPGGPTGELFF. In DNA form, the CDR3 reads TGTGCCAGCAGGCCATCCCCGGGAGGACCCACCGGGGAGCTGTTTTTT.

For this clone: This same CDR3 is encoded by further DNA sequences in the sample. V gene TRBV5-1 combines with J gene TRBJ2-7; 11 bases agree with TRBD1. The junction had 2 bases not matched to a gene; V was cut back by 0 bases and J by 3 bases. The germline V gene has CDR1 SGHRS and CDR2 YFSETQ. CDR3 size: 15 residues. This CDR3 is CASSLGGTGGYEQYF. The CDR3 DNA follows: TGCGCCAGCAGCTTGGGTGGGACAGGGGGCTACGAGCAGTACTTC.

The DNA of the CDR3 is TGTGCCTGGAGTGTTTCGGGGACAGGGACCCAGTACTTC. Translation: CAWSVSGTGTQYF. The J gene is TRBJ2-5, the V gene TRBV30; 8 nucleotides match TRBD1. The CDR3 totals 13 residues. With V trimmed by 0 bases and J by 7 bases, 4 bases remained unmatched. CDR1 GTSNPN and CDR2 SVGIG come from the germline V gene (reference sequence). The whole variable domain, remainder taken from reference TRBV30 and TRBJ2-5, is SQTIHQWPATLVQPVGSPLSLECTVEGTSNPNLYWYRQAAGRGLQLLFYSVGIGQISSEVPQNLSASRPQDRQFILSSKKLLLSDSGFYLCAWSVSGTGTQYFGPGTRLLVL.

The rearrangement links TRBV5-1 to TRBJ2-3, with 16 bases aligning to TRBD2. With 4 bases clipped from V and 4 bases from J, the junction kept 6 bases outside the gene matches. CDR1 and CDR2 from the germline V gene are SGHRS and YFSETQ. There are 17 residues in the CDR3. CDR3 in DNA: TGCGCCAGCAGCCTCGGGACTAGCGGGAGGGTCGCAGATACGCAGTATTTT. As protein: CASSLGTSGRVADTQYF.

On this clone: The sample has other DNA sequences that encode this CDR3 too. The rearrangement links TRBV6-5 to TRBJ2-7; 8 bases match TRBD1. After removal of 0 bases from V and 4 bases from J, the junction contained 5 bases not matched to a gene. CDR3 length: 15 amino acids. CDR1 MNHEY and CDR2 SVGAGI come from the germline V gene. CDR3 amino acids: CASSYSWQGAYEQYF. Written as DNA, the CDR3 is TGTGCCAGCAGTTACTCTTGGCAGGGGGCTTACGAGCAGTACTTC.

The J gene is TRBJ1-2, the V gene TRBV5-5; 7 bases line up with TRBD1. Per germline, CDR1 SGHKS and CDR2 YYEKEE (reference sequence). The J segment lost 2 bases and the V segment lost 4 bases, leaving 5 bases of the junction unmatched. The CDR3 covers 14 residues. The CDR3, as DNA: TGTGCCAGCAGCCCACCGGGACAGAACTATGGCTACACCTTC. Protein: CASSPPGQNYGYTF.

The rearrangement links TRBV2 to TRBJ2-1, with D unresolved. Deletions cut 10 bases from V and 8 bases from J, with 24 bases between. Germline V gene lookup returns CDR1 SNHLY and CDR2 FYNNEI. There are 15 residues in the CDR3. This CDR3 reads CATQTSRAANDEQFF. In DNA, the CDR3 is TGTGCCACCCAAACTTCTAGAGCTGCGAACGATGAGCAGTTCTTC.